This T cell receptor (beta chain) comes out of a study of cytomegalovirus exposure and HLA in healthy donors. The wider study: A preliminary data release comprised approximately 85 million unique TCRs obtained from HLA-typed donors. Whole-study results and caveats: Reportedly, TCR beta sequences accurately predicted HLA-A and HLA-B alleles in most subjects. A later analysis associated 16,000 or so TCR beta sequences with HLA alleles at a 0.05 false discovery rate.

Worth noting for this clone: Its target is not known.

This CDR3 region has 13 residues. V lost 2 bases and J 10 bases, leaving 14 bases between the germline ends. Germline CDR1 and CDR2: MNHEY and SVGAGI. PCR amplification relied on 60 Vbeta primers (plus 13 Jbeta primers). Assay used: immunoSEQ multiplex PCR; TCRdb lists only in-frame clones, some missing. The table includes under 200,000 clones, around 80% detected once. This receptor was obtained from a woman aged 40-49 years in good health and CMV-seronegative. This chain connects TRBV6-5 to TRBJ1-1, with D possibly being TRBD1 (5 bases). Sequencing used PBMCs. The CDR3 here is CASSYGQGTAAFF. The CDR3 bases are TGTGCCAGCAGTTACGGTCAGGGTACGGCAGCTTTCTTT.